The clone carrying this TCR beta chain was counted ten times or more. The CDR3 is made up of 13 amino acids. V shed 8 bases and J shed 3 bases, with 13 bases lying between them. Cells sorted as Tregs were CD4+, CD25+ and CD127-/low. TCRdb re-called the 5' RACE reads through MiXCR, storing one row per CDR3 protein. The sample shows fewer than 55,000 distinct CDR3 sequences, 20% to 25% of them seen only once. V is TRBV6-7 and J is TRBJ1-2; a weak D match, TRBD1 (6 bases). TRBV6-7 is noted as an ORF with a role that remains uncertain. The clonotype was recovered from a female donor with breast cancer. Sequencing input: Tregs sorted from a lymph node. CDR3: CASLEGGDYGYTF. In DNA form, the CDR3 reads TGTGCCAGCCTTGAGGGGGGGGACTATGGCTACACCTTC.